In this sample, the clone carrying this TCR beta chain turned up once. Its antigen remains unidentified. At one of its ends the junction is not consistent with the germline gene, which may arise from a read error. The template was RNA from unsorted bulk tissue. Chemotherapy-naive patients with new lung cancer underwent thoracic surgery in China, August–November 2014. The sample is drawn from a study of tumor and adjacent non-tumor tissue in lung cancer. Study context: There were 11 to 13 adenocarcinoma, a couple of squamous cell carcinoma and 1 small cell lung cancer cases. Whole-study findings and limits: Compared with tumor, normal lung showed significantly lower TCR diversity. Tumor TCR diversity, when higher, was linked to shorter survival.

Germline CDR1 reads SQVTM; CDR2 reads ANQGSEA. CDR3 length: 13 residues. A modified ARM-PCR protocol with three rounds of nested PCR amplified TCRbeta. TCRdb itself ran the multiplex PCR reads through MiXCR, one entry per CDR3 protein. The sample has approximately 75,000 distinct CDR3 sequences, 60% to 85% seen once. This clonotype was obtained from a woman aged 45 to 65 with non-small cell lung cancer. The rearrangement joins TRBV29-1 to TRBJ2-7; TRBD2 matches 9 bases. Sequencing input: lung tumor tissue. The CDR3 here is CSVTGTSPYEQHF. As DNA, the CDR3 is TGCAGCGTTACAGGGACTAGCCCCTATGAGCAGCACTTC.